This T cell receptor beta chain derives from a study of sequential checkpoint blockade in melanoma. Produced via immunoSEQ multiplex PCR; TCRdb's table is partial and in-frame only. The sample lists 8,000 or so clones; 90% were seen once. Trimming removed 5 bases at V and 4 bases at J, with 6 bases between. CDR1 is LNHDA, CDR2 SQIVND, per germline (reference sequence). CDR3 length: 12 amino acids. Treatment here: randomized to nivolumab then ipilimumab (arm A) or the reverse (arm B). The count of this clone is one. The sequence was obtained from a human donor with melanoma. The specimen comprised CD8+ T cells sorted from blood (inferred from file names), sampled from a patient given nivolumab and ipilimumab in sequence. This rearrangement joins TRBV19 to TRBJ1-5, with D unresolved. DNA of the CDR3: TGTGCCAGTAGTCCACTGAATCAGCCCCAGCATTTT. Protein: CASSPLNQPQHF. Full variable domain (rest looked up from reference TRBV19 and TRBJ1-5): DGGITQSPKYLFRKEGQNVTLSCEQNLNHDAMYWYRQDPGQGLRLIYYSQIVNDFQKGDIAEGYSVSREKKESFPLTVTSAQKNPTAFYLCASSPLNQPQHFGDGTRLSIL.